The 9 T cell receptor delta chains in this list originate from one sample, sequenced in a study of gamma-delta T cells after stem cell transplantation. TCRdb re-identified clones in the RT-PCR reads via CATT. The table lists 13,000 to 15,000 delta-chain clones, roughly 34% of them singletons. The sequencing sample was made of gamma-delta T cells. These TCRs come from a human donor. It is not recorded whose cells these are; they may come from a transplant donor.

V usage is TRDV2 and J usage is TRDJ3; TRDD3 matches at 8 bases. The CDR3 covers 19 residues. V shed 0 bases and J 0 bases; nucleotides not matched to a gene: 6. The germline gives CDR1 GEAIGNYY, CDR2 EKD. In nucleotides, the CDR3 is TGTGCCTGTGACACCCTGGGGGACGTAAGCTCCTGGGACACCCGACAGATGTTTTTC. This sequence encodes CACDTLGDVSSWDTRQMFF.

Details on this clone: Because the CDR3's place on the DNA is in doubt, the DNA is left out and the CDR3 is given as listed by TCRdb. V gene TRDV3 combines with J gene TRDJ2; the D call TRDD3 from the table was never checked on the DNA. Germline CDR1 reads TVYSNPD; CDR2 reads GDNSRS (reference sequence). Ends included, the CDR3 has 20 residues. CDR3 amino acids: CASPPFLLGYGYTLTAQLFF.

The chain uses TRDV2 and TRDJ3; TRDD3 matches 13 bases. Germline-derived CDR1 and CDR2 are GEAIGNYY and EKD. This CDR3 region has 20 residues. V lost 0 bases to trimming and J lost 2 bases; unmatched junction nucleotides: 6. The CDR3 is CACDTKYWGIRPWDTRQMFF. The CDR3 DNA reads TGTGCCTGTGACACCAAATACTGGGGGATACGCCCCTGGGACACCCGACAGATGTTTTTC.

The gene calls are TRDV2 and TRDJ1; the D gene is possibly TRDD3 (5 bases). Germline assignment: CDR1 GEAIGNYY and CDR2 EKD. This CDR3 is 20 amino acids long. Trimming left V 0 bases short and J 0 bases short, with 25 bases between. CDR3 amino acids: CACDTTCRRRGAPYTDKLIF. CDR3 nucleotides: TGTGCCTGTGACACCACTTGCAGACGACGGGGGGCCCCGTACACCGATAAACTCATCTTT.

The rearrangement uses TRDV2 and TRDJ3; 7 nucleotides match TRDD3. J gave up 2 bases and V 0 bases, and 3 bases lay outside the gene matches. Germline assignment: CDR1 GEAIGNYY and CDR2 EKD. The CDR3 runs to 17 residues. This chain's CDR3 is CACDTVGGAWDTRQMFF. DNA for the CDR3: TGTGCCTGTGACACCGTTGGGGGAGCCTGGGACACCCGACAGATGTTTTTC.

This chain joins TRDV2 and TRDJ2; TRDD3 might be the D (5 bases). The CDR3 extends over 16 amino acids. The germline CDR1 and CDR2 sequences are GEAIGNYY and EKD. Trimming left V 1 base short and J 6 bases short, with 17 bases between. CDR3 in DNA: TGTGCCTGTGACACAATTGGGGACTCCACTTCAGCACAACTCTTCTTT. Amino acids: CACDTIGDSTSAQLFF.

For this clone: The germline gene is not matched at one end of the junction; a read error may be the cause. Other DNA sequences of this sample code for an identical CDR3. The J gene is TRDJ1, the V gene TRAV29/DV5; the match to TRDD3 covers 7 bases. There are 18 residues in the CDR3. From germline, CDR1 is NSMFDY and CDR2 ISSIKDK. In DNA form, the CDR3 reads TGTGCCGCAAGCGGTCCGGGGGGATTCAATATCTACACCGATAAACTCATCTTT. Translation: CAASGPGGFNIYTDKLIF.

This clone turned up a few times. V gene TRDV1 combines with J gene TRDJ2, with a tentative D call TRDD3 (6 bases). Trimming pared 6 bases from V and 1 base from J, leaving 27 bases between. This CDR3 spans 20 amino acids. The germline V gene encodes CDR1 TSWWSYY and CDR2 QGS. The CDR3 region has the DNA TGTGCTCTTGGAGGCTTCCCCCCTCGGACTGGGCCCTATTTGACAGCACAACTCTTCTTT. Its protein is CALGGFPPRTGPYLTAQLFF.

In its sample, this clone was seen a few times. The chain recombines TRDV2 with TRDJ3; TRDD3 agrees at 8 bases. V was clipped by 3 bases and J by 0 bases; unmatched bases: 15. Per the germline V gene, CDR1 is GEAIGNYY and CDR2 is EKD. This CDR3 region has 21 residues. CDR3 region: CACDSLCTGGYCSWDTRQMFF. The CDR3 DNA reads as TGTGCCTGTGACTCCCTCTGTACTGGGGGGTACTGCTCCTGGGACACCCGACAGATGTTTTTC.